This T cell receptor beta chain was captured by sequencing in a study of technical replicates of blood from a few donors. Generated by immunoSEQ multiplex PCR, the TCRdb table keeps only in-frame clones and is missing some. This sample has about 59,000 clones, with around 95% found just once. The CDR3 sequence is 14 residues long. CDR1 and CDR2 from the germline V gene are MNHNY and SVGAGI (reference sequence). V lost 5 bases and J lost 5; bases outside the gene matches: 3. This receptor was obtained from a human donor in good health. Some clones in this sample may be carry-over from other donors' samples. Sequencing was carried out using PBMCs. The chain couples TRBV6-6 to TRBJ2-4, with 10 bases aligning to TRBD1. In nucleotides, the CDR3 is TGTGCCAGCAGTACCGGGACAGGGGAAAACATTCAGTACTTC. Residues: CASSTGTGENIQYF.